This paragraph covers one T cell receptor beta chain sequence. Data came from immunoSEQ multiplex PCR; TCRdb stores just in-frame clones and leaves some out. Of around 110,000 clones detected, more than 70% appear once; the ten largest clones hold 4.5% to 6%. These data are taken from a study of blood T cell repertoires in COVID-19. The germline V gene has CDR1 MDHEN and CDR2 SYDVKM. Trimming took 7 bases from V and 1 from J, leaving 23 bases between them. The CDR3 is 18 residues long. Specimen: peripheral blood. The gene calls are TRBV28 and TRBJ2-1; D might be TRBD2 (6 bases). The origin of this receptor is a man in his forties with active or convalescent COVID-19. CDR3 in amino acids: CASTPAEGQPGSYNEQFF. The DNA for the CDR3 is TGTGCCAGCACGCCTGCGGAGGGCCAGCCGGGATCCTACAATGAGCAGTTCTTC. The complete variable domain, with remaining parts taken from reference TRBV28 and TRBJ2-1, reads DVKVTQSSRYLVKRTGEKVFLECVQDMDHENMFWYRQDPGLGLRLIYFSYDVKMKEKGDIPEGYSVSREKKERFSLILESASTNQTSMYLCASTPAEGQPGSYNEQFFGPGTRLTVL.